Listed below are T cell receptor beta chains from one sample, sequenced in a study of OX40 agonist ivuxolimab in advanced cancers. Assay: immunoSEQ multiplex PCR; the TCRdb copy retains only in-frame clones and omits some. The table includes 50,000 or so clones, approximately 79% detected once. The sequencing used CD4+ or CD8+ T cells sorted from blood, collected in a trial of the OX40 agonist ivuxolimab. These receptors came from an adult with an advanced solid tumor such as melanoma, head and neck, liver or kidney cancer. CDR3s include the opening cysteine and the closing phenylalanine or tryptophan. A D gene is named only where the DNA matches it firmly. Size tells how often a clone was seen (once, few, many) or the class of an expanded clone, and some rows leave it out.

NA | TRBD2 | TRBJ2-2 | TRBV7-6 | CASSLVLAGATGELFF | TGTGCCAGCAGCTTAGTTCTAGCGGGAGCCACCGGGGAGCTGTTTTTT
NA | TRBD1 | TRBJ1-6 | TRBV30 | CAWADRGNSPLHF | TGTGCCTGGGCAGACAGGGGGAATTCACCCCTCCACTTT
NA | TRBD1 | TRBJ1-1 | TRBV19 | CASTRGGPNTEAFF | TGTGCCAGTACCCGAGGGGGCCCGAACACTGAAGCTTTCTTT
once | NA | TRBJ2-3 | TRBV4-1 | CASSQEFAGVSTDTQYF | TGCGCCAGCAGCCAAGAATTTGCAGGGGTATCGACAGATACGCAGTATTTT
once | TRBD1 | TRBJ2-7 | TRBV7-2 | CASSLGSGTAYEQYF | TGTGCCAGCAGCTTGGGTTCCGGGACAGCCTACGAGCAGTACTTC
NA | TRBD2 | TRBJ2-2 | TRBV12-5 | CASGYPYSSGPGLGELFF | TGTGCTAGTGGTTACCCTTATTCTAGCGGGCCCGGCCTCGGGGAGCTGTTTTTT
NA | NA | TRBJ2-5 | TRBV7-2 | CASSLSPETQYF | TGTGCCAGCAGCTTATCCCCAGAGACCCAGTACTTC
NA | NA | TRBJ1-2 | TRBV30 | CAWSHGGANYGYTF | TGTGCCTGGAGTCACGGAGGAGCTAACTATGGCTACACCTTC
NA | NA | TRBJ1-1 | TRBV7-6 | CASSADLNTEAFF | TGTGCCAGCAGCGCAGACTTGAACACTGAAGCTTTCTTT
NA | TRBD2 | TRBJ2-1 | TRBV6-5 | CASSYRLAGHNEQFF | TGTGCCAGCAGTTACCGACTAGCGGGACACAATGAGCAGTTCTTC
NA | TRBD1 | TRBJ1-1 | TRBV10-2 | CASSGSGQENTEAFF | TGCGCCAGCAGTGGTTCCGGACAGGAGAACACTGAAGCTTTCTTT
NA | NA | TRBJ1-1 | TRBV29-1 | CSVLDTEAFF | TGCAGCGTTTTGGACACTGAAGCTTTCTTT
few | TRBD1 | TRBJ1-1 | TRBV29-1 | CSGGGVNTEAFF | TGCAGCGGAGGGGGCGTGAACACTGAAGCTTTCTTT
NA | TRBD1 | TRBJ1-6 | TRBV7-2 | CASSPRTGGYNSPLHF | TGTGCCAGCAGCCCGCGGACAGGCGGCTATAATTCACCCCTCCACTTT
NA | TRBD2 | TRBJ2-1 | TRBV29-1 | CSVESREGSEQFF | TGCAGCGTTGAAAGTCGGGAGGGGAGCGAGCAGTTCTTC
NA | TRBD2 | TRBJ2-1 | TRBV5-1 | CASSLASGRYYEQFF | TGCGCCAGCAGCTTGGCCAGCGGGAGATACTATGAGCAGTTCTTC
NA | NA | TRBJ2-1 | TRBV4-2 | CASSQETSSSEQFF | TGTGCCAGCAGCCAAGAAACCAGCAGTTCCGAGCAGTTCTTC
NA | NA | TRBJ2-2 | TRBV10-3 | CAISDKESGELFF | TGTGCCATCAGTGATAAAGAGTCCGGGGAGCTGTTTTTT
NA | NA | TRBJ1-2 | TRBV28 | CASMATGGGANGYTF | TGTGCCAGCATGGCAACGGGGGGGGGCGCGAATGGCTACACCTTC
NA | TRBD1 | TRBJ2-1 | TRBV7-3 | CASSPTVGGQGSNEQFF | TGTGCCAGCAGCCCAACCGTGGGGGGACAGGGTAGTAATGAGCAGTTCTTC
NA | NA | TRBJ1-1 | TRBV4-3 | CASRDTVHTEAFF | TGCGCCAGCAGGGATACCGTTCACACTGAAGCTTTCTTT
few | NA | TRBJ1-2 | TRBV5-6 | CASSLDPNYGYTF | TGTGCCAGCAGCTTGGACCCGAACTATGGCTACACCTTC
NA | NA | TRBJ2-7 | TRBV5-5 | CASSTGSTYEQYF | TGTGCCAGCAGCACGGGATCGACCTACGAGCAGTACTTC
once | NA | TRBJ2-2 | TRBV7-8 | CASSRGRSGELFF | TGTGCCAGCAGCCGGGGGCGATCCGGGGAGCTGTTTTTT
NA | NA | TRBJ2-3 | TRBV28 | CASSTGPSTDTQYF | TGTGCCAGCAGTACGGGGCCGAGCACAGATACGCAGTATTTT
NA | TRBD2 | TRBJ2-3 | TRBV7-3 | CASSPGGSGSPDTQYF | TGTGCCAGCAGCCCCGGAGGGAGCGGGAGCCCAGATACGCAGTATTTT
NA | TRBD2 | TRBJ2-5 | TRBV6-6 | CASSYAGGPSETQYF | TGTGCCAGCAGTTATGCGGGAGGGCCAAGTGAGACCCAGTACTTC
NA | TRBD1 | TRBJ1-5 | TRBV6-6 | CASRDSGTEAYQPQHF | TGTGCCAGCAGGGATAGCGGGACAGAGGCTTATCAGCCCCAGCATTTT
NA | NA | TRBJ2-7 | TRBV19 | CASSIGQGEIYEQYF | TGTGCCAGTAGTATCGGGCAGGGCGAAATCTACGAGCAGTACTTC
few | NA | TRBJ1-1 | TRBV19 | CASRIDGSNTEAFF | TGTGCCAGTAGAATAGACGGATCGAACACTGAAGCTTTCTTT
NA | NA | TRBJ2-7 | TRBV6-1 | CASSNGGTVAYEQYF | TGTGCCAGCAGTAACGGGGGGACAGTGGCCTACGAGCAGTACTTC
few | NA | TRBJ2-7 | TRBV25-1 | CASSESGVGHGEQYF | TGTGCCAGCAGTGAATCGGGAGTGGGGCACGGCGAGCAGTACTTC
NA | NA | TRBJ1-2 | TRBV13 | CASSLAGYGYTF | TGTGCCAGCAGCTTAGCGGGCTATGGCTACACCTTC
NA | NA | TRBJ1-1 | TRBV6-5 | CASSYGGLNTEAFF | TGTGCCAGCAGTTACGGGGGCTTGAACACTGAAGCTTTCTTT
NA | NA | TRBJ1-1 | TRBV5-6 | CASSLWDRDTEAFF | TGTGCCAGCAGCTTGTGGGACCGAGACACTGAAGCTTTCTTT
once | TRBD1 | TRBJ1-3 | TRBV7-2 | CASSLYLAGGSGNTIYF | TGTGCCAGCAGCCTCTATTTGGCAGGGGGCTCTGGAAACACCATATATTTT
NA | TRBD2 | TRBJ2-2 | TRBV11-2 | CASSPSGRGTGELFF | TGTGCCAGCAGCCCTAGCGGGAGAGGGACCGGGGAGCTGTTTTTT
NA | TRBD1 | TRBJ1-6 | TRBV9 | CASSDQTGGGNSPLHF | TGTGCCAGCAGCGACCAGACAGGGGGCGGGAATTCACCCCTCCACTTT
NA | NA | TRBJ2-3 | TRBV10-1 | CASSDSLAQGTQYF | TGCGCCAGCAGTGATAGCCTAGCTCAGGGTACGCAGTATTTT
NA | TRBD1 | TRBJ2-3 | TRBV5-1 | CASSRLDRGQGDTQYF | TGCGCCAGCAGCCGCTTGGACAGGGGGCAAGGAGATACGCAGTATTTT
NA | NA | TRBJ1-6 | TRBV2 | CASSGTRSPLHF | TGTGCCAGCAGCGGCACCAGATCACCCCTCCACTTT
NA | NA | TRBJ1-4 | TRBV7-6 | CASSLNHNEKLFF | TGTGCCAGCAGCTTAAATCACAATGAAAAACTGTTTTTT
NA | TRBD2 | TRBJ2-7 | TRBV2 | CASREGLADTYEQYF | TGTGCCAGCAGGGAGGGACTAGCGGATACCTACGAGCAGTACTTC
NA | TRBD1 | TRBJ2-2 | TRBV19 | CASSRDSNTGELFF | TGTGCCAGTAGTAGGGACAGCAACACCGGGGAGCTGTTTTTT
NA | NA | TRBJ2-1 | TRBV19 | CASSLEGYNEQFF | TGTGCCAGTAGCCTAGAGGGGTACAATGAGCAGTTCTTC
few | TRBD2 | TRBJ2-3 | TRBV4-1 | CASSKTGTRLSDTQYF | TGCGCCAGCAGCAAAACCGGGACTAGACTTTCAGATACGCAGTATTTT
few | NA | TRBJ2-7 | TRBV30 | CAWSVSAYEQYF | TGTGCCTGGAGTGTAAGCGCCTACGAGCAGTACTTC
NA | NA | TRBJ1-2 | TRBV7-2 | CASSLRGSYTRGYTF | TGTGCCAGCAGCTTACGGGGTAGTTACACCAGAGGCTACACCTTC
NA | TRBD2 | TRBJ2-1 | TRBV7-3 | CASRQPGLAGLFEQFF | TGTGCCAGCAGACAACCGGGACTAGCGGGATTGTTTGAGCAGTTCTTC
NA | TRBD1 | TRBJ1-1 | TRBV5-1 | CASSLATGATEAFF | TGCGCCAGCAGCTTGGCGACAGGGGCCACTGAAGCTTTCTTT